These 22 T cell receptor beta chains were sequenced from one sample in a study of cytomegalovirus exposure and HLA in healthy donors. With 60 Vbeta and 13 Jbeta primers, the PCR was carried out. Produced via immunoSEQ multiplex PCR; TCRdb's table is partial and in-frame only. The profile shows 150,000 to 200,000 clones, 75% to 90% of them singletons. Sequenced: PBMCs. The receptor source for this set is a man in his forties in good health and CMV-seropositive.

Turning to this clone: One junction end does not reproduce the germline sequence, and a read error may be involved. The chain recombines TRBV27 with TRBJ2-7, with TRBD1 matching over 9 bases. Germline values: CDR1 MNHEY, CDR2 SMNVEV (reference sequence). This CDR3 has 14 amino acids. For the CDR3, the DNA is TGTGCCAGCATCCCGACCCGAAGCGGGACAGGGCCCTTTTTC. It encodes CASIPTRSGTGPFF.

The V and J genes are TRBV4-1 and TRBJ2-1, with 9 bases identical to TRBD2. The germline gives CDR1 MGHRA, CDR2 YSYEKL. This CDR3 has 16 residues. The ends lost 4 bases at V and 4 bases at J; junction bases unmatched: 8. CDR3 coding DNA: TGCGCCAGCAGCCCCTACGGGCGGGGGGGGTACAATGAGCAGTTCTTC. It encodes CASSPYGRGGYNEQFF.

The V call is TRBV5-6, the J call TRBJ2-1; 7 bases agree with TRBD1. Germline CDR1 and CDR2: SGHDT and YYEEEE. This CDR3 comprises 14 residues. Trimming cost V 6 bases and J 4 bases; bases outside gene matches: 7. This CDR3 is CASTPGQFYNEQFF. CDR3 coding DNA: TGTGCCAGCACCCCGGGACAGTTTTACAATGAGCAGTTCTTC. Drawing the rest from reference TRBV5-6 and TRBJ2-1, the complete variable domain is DAGVTQSPTHLIKTRGQQVTLRCSPKSGHDTVSWYQQALGQGPQFIFQYYEEEERQRGNFPDRFSGHQFPNYSSELNVNALLLGDSALYLCASTPGQFYNEQFFGPGTRLTVL.

The chain is built from TRBV7-8 and TRBJ2-2, with 12 bases fitting TRBD1. Trimming took 4 bases from V and 5 from J; bases not matched to a gene: 14. This CDR3 is 19 amino acids long. Per the germline V gene, CDR1 is SGHVS and CDR2 is FQNEAQ. CDR3 sequence: CASSSNWDRGRAITGELFF. The CDR3 region has the DNA TGTGCCAGCAGCTCCAACTGGGACAGGGGGCGAGCGATAACCGGGGAGCTGTTTTTT.

This rearrangement joins TRBV9 to TRBJ2-5, with TRBD2 matching 7 bases. The tail of the sequence fits TRBJ2-7 better, so the J call may be wrong. Per the germline V gene, CDR1 is SGDLS and CDR2 is YYNGEE. CDR3 size: 15 residues. The CDR3 loop reads CASSVDAGDSYEQYF. Written as DNA, the CDR3 is TGTGCCAGCAGCGTAGATGCGGGGGACTCCTACGAGCAGTACTTC.

The chain links TRBV7-9 to TRBJ2-5; D might be TRBD2 (6 bases). The J call is in doubt because the DNA end fits TRBJ2-7 better. Looked up from germline, CDR1 is SEHNR and CDR2 is FQNEAQ (reference sequence). This CDR3 comprises 13 residues. CDR3 in DNA: TGTGCCAGCAACGCCCTCGGGGGAGCCGAGCAGTACTTC. Translated, it gives CASNALGGAEQYF.

The chain has TRBV6-5 and TRBJ2-5, with D perhaps TRBD1 (6 bases). Trimming took 4 bases from V and 9 from J, leaving 15 bases between them. The CDR3 sequence is 13 residues long. Per germline, CDR1 MNHEY and CDR2 SVGAGI. The CDR3 DNA is TGTGCCAGCAGTTCCATAACAGGGATCCCCCAGTACTTC. Residues: CASSSITGIPQYF.

V gene TRBV4-3 combines with J gene TRBJ1-6; 7 bases match TRBD1. The CDR3 runs to 15 residues. Germline V gene lookup returns CDR1 LGHNA and CDR2 YSLEER. V gave up 2 bases and J gave up 10 bases; unmatched junction bases: 8. CDR3 sequence (DNA): TGCGCCAGCAGCCAAAGTACAGGGGTTCGATCACCCCTCCACTTT. Translating gives CASSQSTGVRSPLHF.

This clone was seen only a few times. This chain links TRBV19 with TRBJ1-3, with D unclear. Trimming left V 3 bases short and J 0 bases short, with 3 bases between. The V gene's germline CDR1 is LNHDA and CDR2 SQIVND (reference sequence). The CDR3 covers 13 residues. This chain's CDR3 is CASSISSGNTIYF. CDR3 nucleotides: TGTGCCAGTAGTATCTCCTCTGGAAACACCATATATTTT.

Only a few counts were recorded for this clone. The rearrangement joins TRBV19 to TRBJ2-3, with 7 bases aligning to TRBD2. CDR1 is LNHDA and CDR2 is SQIVND in the germline V gene (reference sequence). V was clipped by 8 bases and J by 8 bases; unmatched bases: 10. CDR3 length equals 13 residues. CDR3 amino acids: CASSTRGLGTQYF. For the CDR3, the DNA is TGTGCCAGTTCGACTCGAGGACTAGGTACGCAGTATTTT. The whole variable domain, remainder taken from reference TRBV19 and TRBJ2-3, is DGGITQSPKYLFRKEGQNVTLSCEQNLNHDAMYWYRQDPGQGLRLIYYSQIVNDFQKGDIAEGYSVSREKKESFPLTVTSAQKNPTAFYLCASSTRGLGTQYFGPGTRLTVL.

This clone has just one count. The chain is built from TRBV27 and TRBJ2-5; 9 positions agree with TRBD1. With 2 bases clipped from V and 5 bases from J, the junction kept 6 bases outside the gene matches. The CDR3 runs 15 residues. The V gene's germline CDR1 is MNHEY and CDR2 SMNVEV (reference sequence). CDR3 DNA: TGTGCCAGCAGTTTAGGGACAGGGAGGTGGGAGACCCAGTACTTC. This translates into CASSLGTGRWETQYF.

The chain has TRBV5-6 and TRBJ2-7, with TRBD2 identical over 12 bases. The V and J ends lost 3 bases and 3 bases, in that order; junction bases with no gene match: 4. This CDR3 has 15 amino acids. The germline V gene encodes CDR1 SGHDT and CDR2 YYEEEE. The CDR3 DNA sequence: TGTGCCAGCAGCTCCCCGACTAGCGGGGGCTACGAGCAGTACTTC. This translates into CASSSPTSGGYEQYF.

The DNA for the CDR3 is TGCGCCAGCAGCCAAGACAGGGCAACTAATGAAAAACTGTTTTTT. Protein product: CASSQDRATNEKLFF. V usage is TRBV4-3 and J usage is TRBJ1-4, with D tentatively TRBD1 (5 bases). The CDR3 length is 15 residues. V was pared by 0 bases and J by 0 bases, with 5 bases between. Germline lookup yields CDR1 LGHNA and CDR2 YSLEER.

The J gene is TRBJ2-7, the V gene TRBV11-2; D might be TRBD1 (6 bases). Germline loops: CDR1 SGHAT, CDR2 FQNNGV. This CDR3 has 16 residues. V gave up 5 bases and J gave up 8 bases, with 25 bases separating them. CDR3 sequence reads: CASSPHLRDNVQQQYF. The CDR3 region has the DNA TGTGCCAGCAGCCCTCACCTCCGGGACAATGTGCAGCAGCAGTACTTC.

There are a few counts of this clone. This specimen includes other DNA sequences encoding the same CDR3. This sequence joins TRBV7-2 and TRBJ2-3; D is uncertain. This CDR3 is built from 12 residues. The V end was cut by 6 bases, the J end by 0 bases, with 4 bases between. Germline CDR1 SGHTA, CDR2 FQGNSA. The CDR3 sequence: CASSSSTDTQYF. CDR3 in DNA: TGTGCCAGCAGTTCTAGCACAGATACGCAGTATTTT.

This chain links TRBV21-1 with TRBJ2-3; TRBD1, as called in the table, went unchecked against the DNA. TRBV21-1 represents a pseudogene. The CDR3 has 17 amino acids. The CDR3 sequence is CASSKEETGGSTDTQYF. In DNA form, the CDR3 reads TGTGCCAGCAGCAAAGAGGAAACAGGGGGTAGCACAGATACGCAGTATTTT.

This chain uses TRBV4-3 with TRBJ2-2, with TRBD2 as a possible D gene (5 bases). Germline CDR1 reads LGHNA; CDR2 reads YSLEER. The CDR3 covers 15 residues. Trimming took 0 bases from V and 7 from J, leaving 12 bases between them. This chain's CDR3 is CASSQDRGFSGELFF. The CDR3 region has the DNA TGCGCCAGCAGCCAAGATCGAGGGTTCAGCGGGGAGCTGTTTTTT.

The chain links TRBV7-2 to TRBJ2-1; a possible D gene is TRBD2 (5 bases). Trimming shortened V by 4 bases and J by 9 bases, and 10 bases separated the two germline ends. Germline values: CDR1 SGHTA, CDR2 FQGNSA. The CDR3 is made up of 12 amino acids. The CDR3 coding sequence is TGTGCCAGCAGCTCCACGGCGGGTGAGCAGTTCTTC. Translated: CASSSTAGEQFF.

V gene TRBV19 combines with J gene TRBJ2-7; no clear D gene. The ends were cut back, 2 bases at V and 3 bases at J, with 8 bases in the middle. Germline V CDR1 and CDR2: LNHDA, SQIVND (reference sequence). The CDR3 spans 13 residues. DNA of the CDR3: TGTGCCAGTAGTATATATAACAACTACGAGCAGTACTTC. Amino acid sequence: CASSIYNNYEQYF.

This clone appeared a single time. The V call is TRBV7-2, the J call TRBJ1-3; D call uncertain. Between the trimmed V and J ends, which lost 2 bases and 3 bases, there was a span of 11 bases. The CDR3 consists of 15 residues. Germline V gene lookup returns CDR1 SGHTA and CDR2 FQGNSA. The CDR3 spells CASSLSPPVGNTIYF. DNA of the CDR3: TGTGCCAGCAGCTTATCCCCGCCGGTTGGAAACACCATATATTTT. The full variable domain, its missing parts supplied by reference TRBV7-2 and TRBJ1-3, is GAGVSQSPSNKVTEKGKDVELRCDPISGHTALYWYRQSLGQGLEFLIYFQGNSAPDKSGLPSDRFSAERTGGSVSTLTIQRTQQEDSAVYLCASSLSPPVGNTIYFGEGSWLTVV.

The DNA of the CDR3 is TGCGCCAGCAGCGGGGGCCCTTTAAGTGAAGCTTTCTTT. It is translated as CASSGGPLSEAFF. The chain links TRBV5-1 to TRBJ1-1; a weak D match, TRBD1 (6 bases). Germline loops: CDR1 SGHRS, CDR2 YFSETQ. The CDR3 is 13 residues long. With 4 bases removed from V and 7 bases from J, the gap between germline ends came to 14 bases.

Comment on this clone: One junction end does not reproduce the germline sequence, and a read error may be involved. V gene TRBV7-9 combines with J gene TRBJ1-1, with TRBD1 matching over 11 bases. Germline assignment: CDR1 SEHNR and CDR2 FQNEAQ (reference sequence). CDR3 length: 15 residues. In DNA, the CDR3 is TGTTCCAGCAGCTCAGGACAGGGGGCGCGTACTGAAGCTTTCTTT. Translating gives CSSSSGQGARTEAFF. Full variable domain (remainder filled in from reference TRBV7-9 and TRBJ1-1): DTGVSQNPRHKITKRGQNVTFRCDPISEHNRLYWYRQTLGQGPEFLTYFQNEAQLEKSRLLSDRFSAERPKGSFSTLEIQRTEQGDSAMYLCSSSSGQGARTEAFFGQGTRLTVV.